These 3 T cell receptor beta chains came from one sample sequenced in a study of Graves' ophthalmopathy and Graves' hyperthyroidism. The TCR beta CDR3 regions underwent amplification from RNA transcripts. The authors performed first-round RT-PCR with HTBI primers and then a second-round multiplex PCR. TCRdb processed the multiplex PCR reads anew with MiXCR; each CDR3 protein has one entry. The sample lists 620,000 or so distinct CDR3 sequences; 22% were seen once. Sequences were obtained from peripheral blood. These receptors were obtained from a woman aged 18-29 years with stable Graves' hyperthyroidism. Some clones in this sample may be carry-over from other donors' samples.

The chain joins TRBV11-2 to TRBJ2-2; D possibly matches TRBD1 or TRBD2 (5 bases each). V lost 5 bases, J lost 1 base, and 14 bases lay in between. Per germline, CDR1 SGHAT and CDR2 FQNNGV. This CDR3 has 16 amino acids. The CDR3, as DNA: TGTGCCAGCAGCCTCCCGGGACCGGTGAACACCGGGGAGCTGTTTTTT. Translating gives CASSLPGPVNTGELFF.

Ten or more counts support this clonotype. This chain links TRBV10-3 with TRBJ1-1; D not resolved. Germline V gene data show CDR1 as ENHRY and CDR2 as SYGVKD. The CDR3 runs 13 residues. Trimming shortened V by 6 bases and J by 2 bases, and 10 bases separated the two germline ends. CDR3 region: CAIRGDPNTEAFF. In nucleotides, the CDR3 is TGTGCCATCAGGGGTGACCCTAACACTGAAGCTTTCTTT.

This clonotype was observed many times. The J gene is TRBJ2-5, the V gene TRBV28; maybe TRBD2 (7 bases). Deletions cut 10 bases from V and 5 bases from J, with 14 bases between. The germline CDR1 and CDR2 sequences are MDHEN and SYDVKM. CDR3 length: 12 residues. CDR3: CAIGLDRETQYF. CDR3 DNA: TGTGCCATCGGACTAGACAGGGAGACCCAGTACTTC.